Shown below are 11 T cell receptor beta chains from a single sample sequenced in a study of blood T cell repertoires in COVID-19. Profiled with immunoSEQ multiplex PCR; TCRdb holds only in-frame clones, not every one. The sample has 250,000 to 300,000 clones, 85% to 90% seen once. Sequencing was carried out using peripheral blood. All receptors come from a woman in her fifties or sixties with COVID-19, enrolled during active disease.

The CDR3 region has the DNA TGCGCCAGCAGTGAGACACTAGGCCGGGGCGGGGAGCTGTTTTTT. It translates to CASSETLGRGGELFF. The chain employs TRBV10-2 and TRBJ2-2; maybe TRBD2 (5 bases). With 2 bases removed from V and 7 bases from J, the gap between germline ends came to 14 bases. Per germline, CDR1 WSHSY and CDR2 SAAADI. The CDR3 sequence is 15 residues long.

The gene calls are TRBV28 and TRBJ1-2; a weak D match, TRBD1 (5 bases). From germline, CDR1 is MDHEN and CDR2 SYDVKM. Trimming shortened V by 6 bases and J by 6 bases, and 11 bases separated the two germline ends. This CDR3 region has 12 residues. CDR3 coding DNA: TGTGCCAGCAGAGAGCAGGGTCATGGCTACACCTTC. Its translation: CASREQGHGYTF.

The chain combines TRBV4-1 with TRBJ1-5; a weak D match, TRBD1 (5 bases). V dropped 1 base and J dropped 3 bases, with 13 bases sitting between them. Germline lookup yields CDR1 MGHRA and CDR2 YSYEKL. This CDR3 has 16 residues. CDR3 DNA sequence: TGCGCCAGCAGCCAAGCGATGGGCAGGGACAATCAGCCCCAGCATTTT. Protein product: CASSQAMGRDNQPQHF.

The chain couples TRBV5-1 to TRBJ2-2, with TRBD2 identical over 11 bases. This CDR3 region has 15 residues. Unmatched junction bases numbered 6, after V lost 5 bases and J lost 6 bases. Germline assignment: CDR1 SGHRS and CDR2 YFSETQ. Written as DNA, the CDR3 is TGCGCCAGCAGATATGGGACTAGCGGTGCCGGGGAGCTGTTTTTT. Translating gives CASRYGTSGAGELFF.

This chain joins TRBV7-9 and TRBJ2-6; D is perhaps TRBD1 (5 bases). The length of the CDR3 is 19 residues. V gave up 2 bases and J gave up 0 bases, with 17 bases separating them. Germline values: CDR1 SEHNR, CDR2 FQNEAQ (reference sequence). The CDR3 DNA sequence: TGTGCCAGCAGCTTATTTTCGTACAGGAGAAACTCTGGGGCCAACGTCCTGACTTTC. This translates into CASSLFSYRRNSGANVLTF.

V and J are TRBV28 and TRBJ2-5; 8 nucleotides align to TRBD1. Germline V gene data show CDR1 as MDHEN and CDR2 as SYDVKM. J was trimmed by 4 bases and V by 6 bases; bases with no gene match: 1. This CDR3 is 12 amino acids long. Here the CDR3 reads CASRTGGETQYF. In DNA, the CDR3 is TGTGCCAGCAGAACAGGGGGAGAGACCCAGTACTTC.

The rearrangement links TRBV29-1 to TRBJ1-3; D uncertain. The length of the CDR3 is 11 residues. Germline V gene data show CDR1 as SQVTM and CDR2 as ANQGSEA. V was cut by 4 bases and J by 4 bases, with 5 bases left in between. The CDR3 nucleotides read TGCAGCGTTGGTCGGGGAAACACCATATATTTT. It codes for CSVGRGNTIYF.

The rearrangement uses TRBV27 and TRBJ1-5, with D tentatively TRBD1 (5 bases). From germline, CDR1 is MNHEY and CDR2 SMNVEV (reference sequence). Trimming cost V 6 bases and J 4 bases, with 13 bases left between them. The CDR3 is made up of 14 amino acids. CDR3 coding DNA: TGTGCCAGCAGGTCCCAGGGAGGGAATCAGCCCCAGCATTTT. Its translation: CASRSQGGNQPQHF.

The chain joins TRBV28 to TRBJ1-5, with a tentative D call TRBD1 (6 bases). V was pared by 5 bases and J by 6 bases, with 17 bases between. In germline, CDR1 is MDHEN, CDR2 SYDVKM. The CDR3 has 15 residues. The CDR3: CASSPPTGTGQPQHF. Written as DNA, the CDR3 is TGTGCCAGCAGTCCCCCTACAGGGACCGGTCAGCCCCAGCATTTT.

The chain uses TRBV28 and TRBJ1-2, with TRBD1 matching 9 bases. The CDR3 covers 15 residues. With V trimmed by 0 bases and J by 2 bases, 1 base remained unmatched. The V gene's germline CDR1 is MDHEN and CDR2 SYDVKM. The CDR3 loop is CASSLWGTGNYGYTF. CDR3 nucleotide sequence: TGTGCCAGCAGTTTATGGGGGACAGGGAACTATGGCTACACCTTC.

The chain recombines TRBV30 with TRBJ1-2; maybe TRBD1 (6 bases). CDR3 length equals 14 residues. The germline V gene has CDR1 GTSNPN and CDR2 SVGIG (reference sequence). Trimming shortened V by 0 bases and J by 4 bases, and 12 bases separated the two germline ends. The CDR3 region has the DNA TGTGCCTGGAGTGTTCGGGTGGGGGCCTATGGCTACACCTTC. This encodes CAWSVRVGAYGYTF.